This TCR beta chain was sequenced during a study of OX40 agonist ivuxolimab in advanced cancers. On the study more broadly: Patients got intravenous ivuxolimab at 0.01 to 10 mg/kg every 2 weeks. Allowance was made for prior anti-PD-1, anti-PD-L1 or anti-CTLA-4 therapy, and about 40% had some.

General study results and limits: Some nonresponders additionally presented with little normalized T-cell clonal expansion.

As to this clone: Its matching antigen is unknown.

Patients were excluded for autoimmune disease history or systemic immunosuppression. V was trimmed by 1 base and J by 3 bases, leaving 7 bases between them. Germline CDR1 SGHTA, CDR2 FQGNSA. The CDR3 has 13 amino acids. Profiled with immunoSEQ multiplex PCR; TCRdb holds only in-frame clones, not every one. This table has approximately 77,000 clones, around 93% appearing once. The clonotype originates from an adult with an advanced solid tumor such as melanoma, head and neck, liver or kidney cancer. The chain combines TRBV7-2 with TRBJ2-7; D unresolved. This material consisted of CD4+ or CD8+ T cells sorted from blood, taken in a trial of the OX40 agonist ivuxolimab. CDR3 in DNA: TGTGCCAGCAGCTTAGGAATGGACTACGAGCAGTACTTC. Protein product: CASSLGMDYEQYF.